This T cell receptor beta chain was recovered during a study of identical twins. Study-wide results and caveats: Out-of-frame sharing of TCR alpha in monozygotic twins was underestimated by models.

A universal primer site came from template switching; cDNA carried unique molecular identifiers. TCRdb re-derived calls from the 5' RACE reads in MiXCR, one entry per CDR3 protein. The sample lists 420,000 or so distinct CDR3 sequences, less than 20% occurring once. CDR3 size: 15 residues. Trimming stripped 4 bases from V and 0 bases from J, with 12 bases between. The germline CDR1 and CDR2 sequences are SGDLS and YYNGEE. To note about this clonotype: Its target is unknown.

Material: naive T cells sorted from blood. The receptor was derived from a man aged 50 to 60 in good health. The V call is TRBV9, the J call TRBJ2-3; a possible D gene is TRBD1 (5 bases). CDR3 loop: CASSIQQASTDTQYF. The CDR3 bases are TGTGCCAGCAGCATCCAACAGGCTAGCACAGATACGCAGTATTTT.